These 21 T cell receptor beta chains share one sample of origin, sequenced in a study of identical twins. TCRdb ran MiXCR on the 5' RACE reads and lists one entry per CDR3 protein. The sample contains around 510,000 distinct CDR3 sequences, about 13% of which appear only once. The data also belong to a second study, concerning yellow fever vaccine responses in identical twins.

Input material: CD4+ T cells sorted from blood. These receptors were obtained from a woman between 18 and 29 years old in good health.

This clonotype appeared a few times. This rearrangement joins TRBV12-3 or TRBV12-4 to TRBJ1-1; 7 nucleotides match TRBD1. The CDR3 totals 12 residues. V lost 6 bases and J lost 10; bases outside the gene matches: 8. As DNA, the CDR3 is TGTGCCAGCAGCTTACAGGGGTTCGGAGCTTTCTTT. Translated, it gives CASSLQGFGAFF.

V usage is TRBV10-3 and J usage is TRBJ1-2, with D unclear. The V end was cut by 3 bases, the J end by 0 bases, with 14 bases between. CDR3 length equals 16 residues. The germline gives CDR1 ENHRY, CDR2 SYGVKD. This CDR3 reads CAISEVRRTTNYGYTF. DNA for the CDR3: TGTGCCATCAGTGAAGTCCGGCGGACTACTAACTATGGCTACACCTTC.

This clonotype has just a few counts. In DNA form, the CDR3 reads TGTGCCAGCCTTCTTCCAACCGGGTCTCGGCGGCGGGAGCTGTTTTTT. It encodes CASLLPTGSRRRELFF. The genes are TRBV6-2 or TRBV6-3 and TRBJ2-2; D is unresolved. This CDR3 is built from 16 residues. Germline V lookup: CDR1 MNHEY, CDR2 SVGEGT. Trimming pared 8 bases from V and 9 bases from J, leaving 25 bases between.

This clonotype was recorded at least ten times. This chain uses TRBV28 with TRBJ2-7; TRBD1 matches at 7 bases. Losses at the gene ends were 6 bases for V and 0 bases for J; bases not matched to a gene: 2. Germline V lookup: CDR1 MDHEN, CDR2 SYDVKM. CDR3 length equals 13 residues. The CDR3 DNA reads TGTGCCAGCAGAAGACAGGGCTCCTACGAGCAGTACTTC. It yields the protein CASRRQGSYEQYF.

This clonotype was counted between two and nine times. The chain links TRBV6-1 to TRBJ2-5, with D possibly TRBD1 on 6 matching bases. The CDR3 is 15 amino acids. V lost 5 bases to trimming and J lost 7 bases, with 20 bases between them. Germline V lookup: CDR1 MNHNS, CDR2 SASEGT. The CDR3 reads CASSPVFSTGRTQYF. In nucleotides, the CDR3 is TGTGCCAGCAGTCCCGTATTTTCGACAGGACGGACCCAGTACTTC.

Many counts were recorded for this clonotype. The J gene is TRBJ2-2, the V gene TRBV6-5, with TRBD2 as a possible D gene (6 bases). The V gene's germline CDR1 is MNHEY and CDR2 SVGAGI. There are 12 residues in the CDR3. Between the trimmed V and J ends, which lost 8 bases and 7 bases, there was a span of 11 bases. The CDR3 protein is CASEGAGGELFF. The CDR3 DNA is TGTGCCAGCGAAGGAGCGGGCGGGGAGCTGTTTTTT.

Written as DNA, the CDR3 is TGTGCCAGCAGACGGACTAGCAGCTTAAACGAGCAGTTCTTC. This translates into CASRRTSSLNEQFF. The V gene is TRBV2, the J gene TRBJ2-1, with TRBD2 matching 8 bases. The CDR3 is made up of 14 amino acids. Losses at the gene ends were 6 bases for V and 10 bases for J; bases not matched to a gene: 11. Germline lookup yields CDR1 SNHLY and CDR2 FYNNEI.

This clonotype came up many times. The junction does not match germline at one end; this may be a read error. The V call is TRBV29-1, the J call TRBJ2-1; D is perhaps TRBD2 (5 bases). Germline CDR1 SQVTM, CDR2 ANQGSEA. This CDR3 has 12 amino acids. The DNA of the CDR3 is TGCAGCGCCCAAATTCCGGGAACCTACAACCTCTTC. The encoded protein is CSAQIPGTYNLF.

This clonotype appeared a few times. The CDR3 DNA follows: TGCAGCGTCCGAGGGGGCGTTAGGGAGACCCAGTACTTC. Its protein product is CSVRGGVRETQYF. This chain uses TRBV29-1 with TRBJ2-5; 7 bases align to TRBD1. This CDR3 has 13 amino acids. V gave up 6 bases and J gave up 5 bases; unmatched junction bases: 9. Germline values: CDR1 SQVTM, CDR2 ANQGSEA.

The gene calls are TRBV3-1 and TRBJ2-5; D is ambiguous. The V end was cut by 3 bases, the J end by 5 bases, with 16 bases between. This CDR3 is built from 15 residues. Germline loops: CDR1 LGHDT, CDR2 YNNKEL (reference sequence). DNA of the CDR3: TGTGCCAGCAGCCAGGCCCCCCTAAGCCCGGAGACCCAGTACTTC. Translated, it gives CASSQAPLSPETQYF.

The chain couples TRBV6-5 to TRBJ1-5; the D gene is possibly TRBD1 (5 bases). The CDR3 is 16 residues long. The germline V gene encodes CDR1 MNHEY and CDR2 SVGAGI. V was cut by 4 bases and J by 4 bases, with 17 bases left in between. CDR3 sequence reads: CASSFTSGTGNQPQHF. The CDR3 region has the DNA TGTGCCAGCAGTTTCACGTCCGGGACGGGAAATCAGCCCCAGCATTTT.

This chain links TRBV10-3 with TRBJ2-7; 8 bases align to TRBD2. V was pared by 5 bases and J by 3 bases, with 18 bases of the junction left unmatched. CDR3 length: 18 residues. The germline gives CDR1 ENHRY, CDR2 SYGVKD. The CDR3 spells CAISRGSGAGGHIYEQYF. CDR3 coding DNA: TGTGCCATCAGTCGGGGTTCGGGCGCGGGGGGCCACATCTACGAGCAGTACTTC.

The chain employs TRBV5-5 and TRBJ2-4; D unresolved. CDR3 length equals 14 residues. V was pared by 3 bases and J by 6 bases, with 13 bases between. The germline V gene has CDR1 SGHKS and CDR2 YYEKEE (reference sequence). The CDR3 loop reads CASSSRNTGNIQYF. CDR3 nucleotides: TGTGCCAGCAGCTCCAGAAACACGGGAAACATTCAGTACTTC.

The CDR3 loop reads CASSQRPGLAENEQFF. For the CDR3, the DNA is TGTGCCAGCAGCCAGCGCCCGGGACTAGCGGAGAATGAGCAGTTCTTC. The gene calls are TRBV4-2 and TRBJ2-1; 11 bases agree with TRBD2. The germline gives CDR1 LGHNA, CDR2 YNFKEQ. This CDR3 region has 16 residues. V lost 3 bases and J lost 7; bases outside the gene matches: 8.

This clonotype came up a few times. The chain recombines TRBV29-1 with TRBJ2-5, with D tentatively TRBD1 (6 bases). This CDR3 spans 10 amino acids. V lost 6 bases and J 7 bases, leaving 9 bases between the germline ends. Germline CDR1 and CDR2: SQVTM and ANQGSEA. CDR3 sequence: CSVEQGTQYF. Here the CDR3 DNA reads TGCAGCGTAGAACAGGGGACCCAGTACTTC.

The CDR3: CASTDSPYEQYF. The CDR3 region has the DNA TGTGCCAGTACTGACAGTCCCTACGAGCAGTACTTC. The rearrangement links TRBV28 to TRBJ2-7, with D perhaps TRBD1 (5 bases). V lost 9 bases and J 2 bases, leaving 11 bases between the germline ends. The CDR3 contains 12 residues. Germline lookup yields CDR1 MDHEN and CDR2 SYDVKM.

The chain combines TRBV4-1 with TRBJ2-3, with D possibly TRBD1 on 5 matching bases. Germline CDR1 and CDR2: MGHRA and YSYEKL. The CDR3 spans 16 residues. Trimming took 4 bases from V and 0 from J, leaving 14 bases between them. The CDR3 DNA reads as TGCGCCAGCAGCCTTCGACAGTCTTCTAGCACAGATACGCAGTATTTT. It yields the protein CASSLRQSSSTDTQYF.

This clonotype was seen a handful of times. V usage is TRBV20-1 and J usage is TRBJ2-1; 8 nucleotides match TRBD1. Germline lookup yields CDR1 DFQATT and CDR2 SNEGSKA (reference sequence). V lost 6 bases, J lost 9 bases, and 16 bases stayed unmatched. The CDR3 extends over 15 amino acids. This CDR3 reads CSAVTPRGLYGEQFF. For the CDR3, the DNA is TGCAGTGCCGTAACCCCCAGGGGGCTCTATGGTGAGCAGTTCTTC.

This clonotype was seen at least ten times. The V call is TRBV12-3 or TRBV12-4, the J call TRBJ2-2; TRBD1 aligns across 7 bases. The CDR3 has 15 residues. After removal of 5 bases from V and 4 bases from J, the junction contained 7 bases not matched to a gene. The CDR3 sequence: CASSGGQATTGELFF. The CDR3 DNA is TGTGCCAGCAGTGGTGGACAGGCGACCACCGGGGAGCTGTTTTTT.

V and J are TRBV6-1 and TRBJ2-7; TRBD1 is a possible D gene (6 bases). Germline V gene lookup returns CDR1 MNHNS and CDR2 SASEGT. Trimming stripped 8 bases from V and 7 bases from J, with 15 bases between. The CDR3 runs 12 residues. The DNA of the CDR3 is TGTGCCAGCTATGCCAGGGGTTATGAGCAGTACTTC. This codes for CASYARGYEQYF.

This chain joins TRBV6-6 and TRBJ1-6; 7 bases are shared with TRBD1. The CDR3 runs to 13 residues. Losses at the gene ends were 10 bases for V and 7 bases for J; bases not matched to a gene: 7. Germline V gene lookup returns CDR1 MNHNY and CDR2 SVGAGI (reference sequence). CDR3 nucleotide sequence: TGTGCCACCGACAGGGTGGGGAATTCACCCCTCCACTTT. Protein sequence: CATDRVGNSPLHF.